Following are 14 T cell receptor beta chains from one sample sequenced in a study of CD8 T cells in Susac syndrome. Reverse transcription of roughly 0.5 to 1 ug RNA used random hexamers. TCRdb re-called the immunoSEQ multiplex PCR reads through MiXCR, storing one row per CDR3 protein. The sample shows under 95,000 distinct CDR3 sequences, just under 95% of them seen only once. Specimen: CD8+ T cells from PBMCs. Source of these receptors: a human donor with Susac syndrome.

The chain employs TRBV9 and TRBJ1-3, with D uncertain. CDR1 and CDR2 from the germline V gene are SGDLS and YYNGEE. V dropped 0 bases and J dropped 0 bases, with 25 bases sitting between them. This CDR3 contains 21 residues. This chain's CDR3 is CASSVAEAGYSFGHSGNTIYF. CDR3 sequence (DNA): TGTGCCAGCAGCGTAGCGGAGGCGGGATACTCATTCGGTCACTCTGGAAACACCATATATTTT.

The chain links TRBV3-1 to TRBJ1-1; D gene uncertain. There are 13 residues in the CDR3. The V end lost 1 base, the J end lost 6 bases, and 9 bases lay between the germline ends. Germline CDR1 reads LGHDT; CDR2 reads YNNKEL (reference sequence). CDR3 in DNA: TGTGCCAGCAGCCAAGTCACGGGGTCTGAAGCTTTCTTT. This codes for CASSQVTGSEAFF.

The chain combines TRBV4-1 with TRBJ2-3; no reliable D call. Trimming cost V 5 bases and J 3 bases, with 9 bases left between them. CDR3 length: 13 amino acids. The germline CDR1 and CDR2 sequences are MGHRA and YSYEKL. The CDR3, as DNA: TGCGCCAGCAGCTCTCTGAGGACAGATACGCAGTATTTT. As protein: CASSSLRTDTQYF.

The chain couples TRBV4-1 to TRBJ1-2; D uncertain. This CDR3 region has 14 residues. With 0 bases removed from V and 4 bases from J, the gap between germline ends came to 9 bases. Per the germline V gene, CDR1 is MGHRA and CDR2 is YSYEKL. CDR3: CASSQDAVSYGYTF. DNA for the CDR3: TGCGCCAGCAGCCAAGACGCGGTTAGCTATGGCTACACCTTC.

This chain links TRBV4-2 with TRBJ2-3, with D tentatively TRBD2 (5 bases). Germline loops: CDR1 LGHNA, CDR2 YNFKEQ. The CDR3 has 17 residues. Between the trimmed V and J ends, which lost 1 base and 1 base, there was a span of 15 bases. The CDR3 DNA follows: TGTGCCAGCAGCCAAGCTAATAGAGAGGGTGGCACAGATACGCAGTATTTT. It is translated as CASSQANREGGTDTQYF.

The chain has TRBV30 and TRBJ1-1, with a possible D match to TRBD1 (5 bases). Trimming shortened V by 5 bases and J by 7 bases, and 8 bases separated the two germline ends. Germline values: CDR1 GTSNPN, CDR2 SVGIG (reference sequence). There are 10 residues in the CDR3. CDR3 sequence: CAWSGGEAFF. The CDR3 bases are TGTGCCTGGTCCGGGGGTGAAGCTTTCTTT.

This clonotype occurred once. The chain uses TRBV4-1 and TRBJ2-7; TRBD1 aligns across 7 bases. The CDR3 loop spans 15 amino acids. Per germline, CDR1 MGHRA and CDR2 YSYEKL. The V segment lost 1 base and the J segment 5 bases; nucleotides outside the gene matches: 8. The chain's CDR3 is CASSQVLGDSNEQYF. In DNA form, the CDR3 reads TGCGCCAGCAGCCAAGTATTAGGGGACAGTAACGAGCAGTACTTC.

The rearrangement links TRBV19 to TRBJ2-1, with a tentative D call TRBD1 (5 bases). The CDR3 is 13 amino acids. Per germline, CDR1 LNHDA and CDR2 SQIVND (reference sequence). V was cut by 5 bases and J by 5 bases, with 10 bases left in between. CDR3 residues: CASSYGHNNEQFF. CDR3 DNA sequence: TGTGCCAGTAGTTATGGACACAACAATGAGCAGTTCTTC.

The chain is built from TRBV7-2 and TRBJ1-5; maybe TRBD1 (6 bases). Germline assignment: CDR1 SGHTA and CDR2 FQGNSA. The CDR3 runs to 16 residues. Trimming took off 1 base at V and 0 bases at J, with 10 bases between the two ends. This CDR3 is CASSLGGGHSNQPQHF. The CDR3 DNA reads TGTGCCAGCAGCTTAGGTGGGGGGCATAGCAATCAGCCCCAGCATTTT.

The chain employs TRBV25-1 and TRBJ2-3; 8 bases line up with TRBD2. Germline assignment: CDR1 MGHDK and CDR2 SYGVNS. Trimming at V came to 2 bases and at J to 2 bases, leaving 6 bases not matched to a gene. This CDR3 has 16 amino acids. The CDR3 bases are TGTGCCAGCAGTGAACACCCAGCGGGAGCCACAGATACGCAGTATTTT. Translated: CASSEHPAGATDTQYF.

The CDR3 DNA reads as TGTGCCTGGAGCCCCCGAGGGAGGGTAGACGAAAAACTGTTTTTT. Translating it yields CAWSPRGRVDEKLFF. The V call is TRBV30, the J call TRBJ1-4, with no clear D. This CDR3 is 15 amino acids long. Trimming cost V 3 bases and J 8 bases, with 19 bases left between them. The germline CDR1 and CDR2 sequences are GTSNPN and SVGIG (reference sequence).

The J gene is TRBJ2-7, the V gene TRBV14; 8 bases map to TRBD2. The germline CDR1 and CDR2 sequences are SGHDN and FVKESK. V was pared by 0 bases and J by 4 bases, with 11 bases of the junction left unmatched. The CDR3 covers 17 residues. The CDR3 sequence: CASSQDATGGEVYEQYF. For the CDR3, the DNA is TGTGCCAGCAGCCAAGATGCGACGGGAGGGGAGGTTTACGAGCAGTACTTC.

This chain uses TRBV29-1 with TRBJ2-2, with 8 bases that match TRBD2. Germline V gene data show CDR1 as SQVTM and CDR2 as ANQGSEA. The CDR3 runs to 14 residues. V lost 6 bases, J lost 3 bases, and 6 bases stayed unmatched. The CDR3 nucleotides read TGCAGCGTCCTTAGCGGGACGGACACCGGGGAGCTGTTTTTT. This sequence encodes CSVLSGTDTGELFF.

This chain uses TRBV9 with TRBJ2-5; possible D gene TRBD2, 6 bases. Looked up from germline, CDR1 is SGDLS and CDR2 is YYNGEE. With 7 bases removed from V and 3 bases from J, the gap between germline ends came to 13 bases. CDR3 length: 13 amino acids. The CDR3 loop is CASAGRSEETQYF. The CDR3 bases are TGTGCCAGCGCGGGACGATCCGAAGAGACCCAGTACTTC. The complete variable domain, with remaining parts taken from reference TRBV9 and TRBJ2-5, reads DSGVTQTPKHLITATGQRVTLRCSPRSGDLSVYWYQQSLDQGLQFLIQYYNGEERAKGNILERFSAQQFPDLHSELNLSSLELGDSALYFCASAGRSEETQYFGPGTRLLVL.